The clone carrying this T cell receptor beta chain was recorded many times. With 5 bases removed from V and 0 bases from J, the gap between germline ends came to 16 bases. CDR3 length: 16 residues. Germline CDR1 is MDHEN and CDR2 is SYDVKM. The entry originates in a study of T cells in Graves' hyperthyroidism and ophthalmopathy. RNA transcripts provided the source from which TCR beta CDR3 regions were amplified. When the TCR CDR3 underwent first-round RT-PCR, the HTBI primer set was used. One entry per CDR3 protein results from TCRdb running MiXCR on the multiplex PCR reads. The repertoire holds fewer than 110,000 distinct CDR3 sequences, around a sixth seen once, with 42% in the top ten.

V and J are TRBV28 and TRBJ1-2; D may be TRBD1 (6 bases). The sequence derives from a woman aged 50 to 65 with Graves' hyperthyroidism. Material for sequencing was blood. The CDR3 is CASSQTGIGANYGYTF. CDR3 nucleotides: TGTGCCAGCAGTCAGACAGGAATCGGGGCTAACTATGGCTACACCTTC.